Described below is a single TCR beta chain sequence and its context. No cognate antigen has been identified for it. No base quality information exists; no much larger clone differs at one position. The data were taken from a study of CD8 T cells in ankylosing spondylitis (dated by TCRdb to 2016 to 2017). About the study as a whole: The study profiled T cell receptor beta repertoires in healthy donors and ankylosing spondylitis patients to find disease-linked TCR variants. Peripheral blood samples were taken, and synovial fluid was additionally collected from ankylosing spondylitis patients. The full study cohort was made up of 20 to 25 ankylosing spondylitis patients and 108 healthy donors.

Trimming leaves V shorter by 3 bases and J shorter by 3 bases, with the junction holding 5 bases beyond the gene matches. The CDR3 spans 14 residues, from the cysteine through the valine. Solely the CDR3 DNA is kept, with 42 bases framed from the first base. Based on the germline V gene, the CDR1 and CDR2 sequences are SGHVS and FQNEAQ. Results and caveats for the whole study, not just this receptor: The disease-linked clones had a CD8+ phenotype and were found at relatively low frequencies in peripheral blood. According to the report, matched synovial fluid samples from ankylosing spondylitis patients were significantly enriched for the disease-linked clones. Some motif variants were previously reported in synovial fluid and blood of reactive arthritis patients, suggesting common disease-initiation mechanisms. Blood from ankylosing spondylitis patients appeared to be characterized by a TCR beta motif made up of under 10 highly homologous amino acid variants.

The instrument was an Illumina HiSeq 2500. TCR beta libraries were prepared by quantitative 5'-RACE with molecular barcodes. The original pipeline was this. Disease-linked TCR variants were identified with a new computational method built on a probabilistic model of VDJ rearrangement. TCRdb itself trimmed the public reads at Q25 with fastp, ran MiXCR and retained productive beta chains. Here each entry gathers all rows of one CDR3 protein and keeps the most common genes and DNA. TCRdb, not the original authors, processed these V and J calls. This sample comprises 150,000 to 200,000 distinct CDR3 sequences, roughly 18% of them detected only once. The ten largest clones take up roughly 4% of the sample.

Specimen: blood, either unsorted or a sorted T cell fraction (not recorded which). The receptor's source is a male donor under 35 with ankylosing spondylitis or in good health (not recorded which). Donor details come from another sample of the same person, matched by shared clones. The chain is assembled from TRBV7-8 and TRBJ2-7, with TRBD1 matching 7 junction bases. CDR3 protein: CASSLPGQLYEQYV. The DNA sequence is given as TGTGCCAGCAGCTTGCCGGGACAGCTCTACGAGCAGTACGTC.